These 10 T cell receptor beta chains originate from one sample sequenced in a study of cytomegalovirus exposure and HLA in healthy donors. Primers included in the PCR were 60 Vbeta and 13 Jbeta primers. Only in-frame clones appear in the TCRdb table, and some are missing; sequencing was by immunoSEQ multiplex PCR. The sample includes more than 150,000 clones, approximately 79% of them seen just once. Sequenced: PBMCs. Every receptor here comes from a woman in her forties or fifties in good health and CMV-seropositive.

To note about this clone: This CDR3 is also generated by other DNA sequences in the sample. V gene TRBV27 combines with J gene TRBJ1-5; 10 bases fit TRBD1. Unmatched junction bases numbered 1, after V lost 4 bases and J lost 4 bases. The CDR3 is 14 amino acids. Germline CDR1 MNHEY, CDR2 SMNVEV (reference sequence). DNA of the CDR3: TGTGCCAGCAGTTGGACAGGGGGGAATCAGCCCCAGCATTTT. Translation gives CASSWTGGNQPQHF.

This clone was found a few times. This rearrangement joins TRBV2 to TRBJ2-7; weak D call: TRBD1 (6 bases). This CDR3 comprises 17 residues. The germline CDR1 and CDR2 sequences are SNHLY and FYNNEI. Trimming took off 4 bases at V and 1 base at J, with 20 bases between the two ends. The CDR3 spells CASSVPLTGDYSYEQYF. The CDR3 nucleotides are TGTGCCAGCAGTGTCCCTTTGACAGGTGACTATTCCTACGAGCAGTACTTC.

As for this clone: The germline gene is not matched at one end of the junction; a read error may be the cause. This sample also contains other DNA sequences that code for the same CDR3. The DNA for the CDR3 is TGCGCCAGCAGTCAAGATACTAGCGCAACTAGCACAGATACGCAGTATTTT. Encoded protein: CASSQDTSATSTDTQYF. J is TRBJ2-3 and V is TRBV4-1, with 7 bases identical to TRBD2. Germline V CDR1 and CDR2: MGHRA, YSYEKL. The CDR3 spans 17 residues.

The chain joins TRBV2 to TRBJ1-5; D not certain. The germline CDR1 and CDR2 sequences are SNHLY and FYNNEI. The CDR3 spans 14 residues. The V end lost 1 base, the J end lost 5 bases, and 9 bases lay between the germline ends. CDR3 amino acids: CASSEVSDYQPQHF. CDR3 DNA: TGTGCCAGCAGTGAAGTGTCAGACTATCAGCCCCAGCATTTT.

CDR3 sequence: CASSSSRLENIQYF. The CDR3, as DNA: TGTGCCAGTAGTTCAAGCCGGTTGGAGAACATTCAGTACTTC. This chain connects TRBV19 to TRBJ2-4; D not certain. Deletions cut 5 bases from V and 7 bases from J, with 15 bases between. The germline V gene encodes CDR1 LNHDA and CDR2 SQIVND (reference sequence). The CDR3 is made up of 14 amino acids.

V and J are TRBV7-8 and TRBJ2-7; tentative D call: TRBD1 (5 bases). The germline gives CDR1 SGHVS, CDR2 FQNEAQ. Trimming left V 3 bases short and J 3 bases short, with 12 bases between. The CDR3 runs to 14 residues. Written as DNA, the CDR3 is TGTGCCAGCAGCTTTACGAGGCAGGGCTACGAGCAGTACTTC. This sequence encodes CASSFTRQGYEQYF. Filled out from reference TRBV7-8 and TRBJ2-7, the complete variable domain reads GAGVSQSPRYKVAKRGQDVALRCDPISGHVSLFWYQQALGQGPEFLTYFQNEAQLDKSGLPSDRFFAERPEGSVSTLKIQRTQQEDSAVYLCASSFTRQGYEQYFGPGTRLTVT.

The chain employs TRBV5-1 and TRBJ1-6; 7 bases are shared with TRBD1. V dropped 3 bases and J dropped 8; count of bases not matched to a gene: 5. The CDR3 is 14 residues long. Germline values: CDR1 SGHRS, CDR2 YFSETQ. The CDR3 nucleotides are TGCGCCAGCAGCTGGACCCAGGGGGATTCACCCCTCCACTTT. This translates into CASSWTQGDSPLHF.

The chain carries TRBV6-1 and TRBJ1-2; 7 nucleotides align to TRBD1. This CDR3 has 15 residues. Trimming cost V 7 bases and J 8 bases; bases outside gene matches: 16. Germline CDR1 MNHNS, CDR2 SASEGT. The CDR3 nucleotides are TGTGCCAGCATAAGGGGCCTAGGGGGCGTCGAAGGCTACACCTTC. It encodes CASIRGLGGVEGYTF.

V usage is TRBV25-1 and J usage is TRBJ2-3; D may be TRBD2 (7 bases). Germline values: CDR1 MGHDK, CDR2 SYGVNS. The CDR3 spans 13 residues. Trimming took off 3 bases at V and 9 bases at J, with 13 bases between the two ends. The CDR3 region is CASSEGGTPTQYF. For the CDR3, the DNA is TGTGCCAGCAGTGAGGGAGGGACACCGACGCAGTATTTT.

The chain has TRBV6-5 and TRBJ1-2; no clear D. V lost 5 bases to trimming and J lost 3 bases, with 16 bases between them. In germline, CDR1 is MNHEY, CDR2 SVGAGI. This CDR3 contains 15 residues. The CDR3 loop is CASSPTKTSYYGYTF. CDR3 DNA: TGTGCCAGCAGTCCAACCAAGACATCCTACTATGGCTACACCTTC.